This T cell receptor (beta chain) was recorded in a study of identical twins. Findings and caveats of the study: Some out-of-frame alpha sequences were shared by twins, and these showed excess low generation probability. Models underestimated how often monozygotic twins shared out-of-frame TCR alpha.

Germline assignment: CDR1 SEHNR and CDR2 FQNEAQ (reference sequence). The CDR3 spans 15 residues. V lost 6 bases and J lost 1, with 10 bases in between. Unique molecular identifiers were present on cDNA, and template switching added a universal primer site. MiXCR, run by TCRdb on the 5' RACE reads, gives a single entry per CDR3 protein. The table records about 660,000 distinct CDR3 sequences, more than 6.5% of them present only once. Of note for this clonotype: Its target is not known.

The same sample was also studied in work on yellow fever vaccine responses in identical twins. That paper notes: Among the twins, the vaccine T cell response reportedly seemed partly convergent and partly personalized.

Sequenced: PBMCs. This rearrangement joins TRBV7-9 to TRBJ2-6, with D perhaps matching TRBD1 (6 bases). The receptor's source is a woman younger than 35 in good health. The CDR3: CASRSTGSGANVLTF. As DNA, the CDR3 is TGTGCCAGCAGATCCACAGGGTCTGGGGCCAACGTCCTGACTTTC.